This T cell receptor (beta chain) was identified during a study of blood T cell repertoires in COVID-19. Overall study context: The United States, Italy and Spain supplied acute and convalescent COVID-19 samples.

Trimming shortened V by 0 bases and J by 5 bases, and 13 bases separated the two germline ends. The germline gives CDR1 LNHNV, CDR2 YYDKDF (reference sequence). The CDR3 totals 16 residues. TCRdb keeps only in-frame clones here, not all; method: immunoSEQ multiplex PCR. The table has about 250,000 clones, 88% seen once. Sequenced material: peripheral blood. The J gene is TRBJ2-2, the V gene TRBV15; tentatively, D is TRBD2 (7 bases). The source is a woman in her twenties or thirties with COVID-19, enrolled during active disease. In nucleotides, the CDR3 is TGTGCCACCAGCAGAGATTCGGGGGGCGGAACCGGGGAGCTGTTTTTT. Amino acids: CATSRDSGGGTGELFF.